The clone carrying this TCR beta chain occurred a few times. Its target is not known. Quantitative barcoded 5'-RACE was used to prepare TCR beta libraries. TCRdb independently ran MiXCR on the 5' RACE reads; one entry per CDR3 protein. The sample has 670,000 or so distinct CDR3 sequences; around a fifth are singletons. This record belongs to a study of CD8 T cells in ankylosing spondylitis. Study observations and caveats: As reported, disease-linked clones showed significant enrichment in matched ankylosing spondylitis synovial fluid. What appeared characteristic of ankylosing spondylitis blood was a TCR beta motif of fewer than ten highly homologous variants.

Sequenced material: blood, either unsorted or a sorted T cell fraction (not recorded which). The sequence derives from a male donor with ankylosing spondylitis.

In nucleotides, the CDR3 is TGCAGTGCTAGAGTAGCGGGTAACTACGAGCAGTACTTC. It yields the protein CSARVAGNYEQYF. V usage is TRBV20-1 and J usage is TRBJ2-7; 7 bases are shared with TRBD2. Germline CDR1 and CDR2: DFQATT and SNEGSKA (reference sequence). The CDR3 sequence is 13 residues long. V shed 1 base and J 3 bases; nucleotides not matched to a gene: 3.